This T cell receptor (beta chain) was obtained from a study of blood T cell repertoires in COVID-19. Turning to the study itself: Sites in the United States, Italy and Spain provided acute and convalescent COVID-19 samples. T cells, B-cell-depleted T cells, or PBMCs supplied cDNA or gDNA.

CDR1 is KGHDR and CDR2 is SFDVKD in the germline V gene. The trim removed 4 bases at V and 5 bases at J, leaving 12 bases unmatched. This CDR3 is 16 amino acids long. In the original workflow: It was from reference gene primer amplification that nucleated cell counts were estimated. Profiled with immunoSEQ multiplex PCR; TCRdb holds only in-frame clones, not every one. V and J calls and clone size are copied from that table; D and trimming were computed from the DNA. The sample has around 300,000 clones; approximately 88% are singletons. The specimen sequenced was peripheral blood. V gene TRBV24-1 combines with J gene TRBJ2-7; TRBD1 matches 8 bases. The sequence derives from a woman aged 50 to 65 with active or convalescent COVID-19. CDR3 residues: CATSDPSTGVDDEQYF. The CDR3 bases are TGTGCCACCAGTGACCCGTCGACAGGGGTTGACGACGAGCAGTACTTC.